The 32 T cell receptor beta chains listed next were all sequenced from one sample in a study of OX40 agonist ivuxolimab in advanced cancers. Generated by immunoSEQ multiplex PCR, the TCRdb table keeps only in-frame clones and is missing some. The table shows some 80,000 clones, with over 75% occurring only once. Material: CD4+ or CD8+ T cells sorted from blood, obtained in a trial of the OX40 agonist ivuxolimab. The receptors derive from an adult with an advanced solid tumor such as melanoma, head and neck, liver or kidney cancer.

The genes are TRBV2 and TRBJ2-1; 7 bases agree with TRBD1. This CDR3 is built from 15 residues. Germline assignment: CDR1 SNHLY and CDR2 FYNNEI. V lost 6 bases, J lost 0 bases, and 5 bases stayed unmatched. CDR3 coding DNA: TGTGCCAGCAGCATGGGACAGAGCTCCTACAATGAGCAGTTCTTC. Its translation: CASSMGQSSYNEQFF.

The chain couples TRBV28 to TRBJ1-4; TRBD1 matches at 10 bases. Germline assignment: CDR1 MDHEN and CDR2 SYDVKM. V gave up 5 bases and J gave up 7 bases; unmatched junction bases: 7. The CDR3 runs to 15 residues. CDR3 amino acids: CASSKPGTGAEKLFF. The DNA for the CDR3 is TGTGCCAGCAGTAAGCCGGGGACAGGGGCTGAAAAACTGTTTTTT.

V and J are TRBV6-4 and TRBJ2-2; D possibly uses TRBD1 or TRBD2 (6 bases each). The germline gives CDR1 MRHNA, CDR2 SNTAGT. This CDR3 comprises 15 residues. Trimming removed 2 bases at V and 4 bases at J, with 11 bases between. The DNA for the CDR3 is TGTGCCAGCAGTGACATAGGGGGACTCACCGGGGAGCTGTTTTTT. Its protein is CASSDIGGLTGELFF.

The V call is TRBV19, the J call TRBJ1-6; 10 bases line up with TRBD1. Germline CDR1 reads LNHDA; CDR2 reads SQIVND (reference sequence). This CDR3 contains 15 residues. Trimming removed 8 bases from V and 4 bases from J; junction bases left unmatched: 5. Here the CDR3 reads CASQRQGAYNSPLHF. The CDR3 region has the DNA TGTGCCAGTCAGAGACAGGGGGCGTATAATTCACCCCTCCACTTT.

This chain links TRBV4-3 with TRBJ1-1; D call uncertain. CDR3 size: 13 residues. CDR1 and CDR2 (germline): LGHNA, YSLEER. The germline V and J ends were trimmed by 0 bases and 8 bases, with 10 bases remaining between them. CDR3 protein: CASSQDVVREAFF. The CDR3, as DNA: TGCGCCAGCAGCCAAGATGTAGTAAGAGAAGCTTTCTTT.

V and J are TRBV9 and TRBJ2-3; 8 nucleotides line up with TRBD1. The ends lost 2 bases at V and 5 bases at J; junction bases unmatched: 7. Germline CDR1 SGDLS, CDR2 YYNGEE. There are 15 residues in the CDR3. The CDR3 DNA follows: TGTGCCAGCAGCGTCCAGACAGGGGCCGGAGATACGCAGTATTTT. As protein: CASSVQTGAGDTQYF. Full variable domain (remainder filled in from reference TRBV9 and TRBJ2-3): DSGVTQTPKHLITATGQRVTLRCSPRSGDLSVYWYQQSLDQGLQFLIQYYNGEERAKGNILERFSAQQFPDLHSELNLSSLELGDSALYFCASSVQTGAGDTQYFGPGTRLTVL.

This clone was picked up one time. The chain's CDR3 is CASSFIVDSPLHF. DNA for the CDR3: TGTGCCAGCAGTTTCATCGTGGATTCACCCCTCCACTTT. The V gene is TRBV27, the J gene TRBJ1-6; D is uncertain. The CDR3 runs to 13 residues. Per the germline V gene, CDR1 is MNHEY and CDR2 is SMNVEV (reference sequence). Trimming removed 3 bases from V and 8 bases from J, with 8 bases in between.

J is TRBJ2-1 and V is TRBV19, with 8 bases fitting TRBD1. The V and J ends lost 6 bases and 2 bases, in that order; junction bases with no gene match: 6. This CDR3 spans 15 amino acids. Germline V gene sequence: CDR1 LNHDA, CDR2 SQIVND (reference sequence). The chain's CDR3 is CASSPQGAAYNEQFF. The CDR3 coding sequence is TGTGCCAGTAGCCCTCAGGGGGCAGCCTACAATGAGCAGTTCTTC.

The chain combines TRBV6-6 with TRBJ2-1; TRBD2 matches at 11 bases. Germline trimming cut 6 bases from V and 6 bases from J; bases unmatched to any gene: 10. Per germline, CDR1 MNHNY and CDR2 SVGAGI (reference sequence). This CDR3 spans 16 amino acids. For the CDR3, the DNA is TGTGCCAGCAGGAACCCTACTAGCGGGGGAGGCAATGAGCAGTTCTTC. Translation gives CASRNPTSGGGNEQFF.

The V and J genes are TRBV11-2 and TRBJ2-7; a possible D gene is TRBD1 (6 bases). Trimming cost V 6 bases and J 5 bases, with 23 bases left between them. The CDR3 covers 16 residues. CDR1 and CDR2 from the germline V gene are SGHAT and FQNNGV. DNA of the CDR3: TGTGCCAGCAGTCGAAGGCTGGGCAGGGGATTGGACGAGCAGTACTTC. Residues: CASSRRLGRGLDEQYF.

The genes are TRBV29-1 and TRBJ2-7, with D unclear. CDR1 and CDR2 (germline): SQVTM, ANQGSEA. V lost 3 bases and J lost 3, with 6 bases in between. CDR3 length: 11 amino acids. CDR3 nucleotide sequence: TGCAGCGTTGAGGTCAACTACGAGCAGTACTTC. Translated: CSVEVNYEQYF.

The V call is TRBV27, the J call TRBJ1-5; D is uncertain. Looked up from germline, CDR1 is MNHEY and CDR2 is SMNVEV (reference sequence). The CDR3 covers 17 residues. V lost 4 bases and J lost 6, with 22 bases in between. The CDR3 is CASSSRGGTMRGQPQHF. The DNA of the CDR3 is TGTGCCAGCAGTTCCCGTGGAGGAACAATGCGGGGTCAGCCCCAGCATTTT.

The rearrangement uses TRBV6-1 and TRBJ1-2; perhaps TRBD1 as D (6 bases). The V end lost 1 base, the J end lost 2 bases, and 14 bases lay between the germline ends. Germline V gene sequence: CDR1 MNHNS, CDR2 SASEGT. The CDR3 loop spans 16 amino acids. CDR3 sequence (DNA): TGTGCCAGCAGTGAAGTAGTGCAGGGGACAAACTATGGCTACACCTTC. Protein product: CASSEVVQGTNYGYTF.

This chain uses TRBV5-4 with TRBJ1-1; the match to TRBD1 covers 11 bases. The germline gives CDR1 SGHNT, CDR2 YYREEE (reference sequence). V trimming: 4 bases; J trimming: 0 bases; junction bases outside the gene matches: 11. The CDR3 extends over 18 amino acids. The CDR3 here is CASSGQDRGQAMNTEAFF. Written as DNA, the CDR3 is TGTGCCAGCAGCGGACAGGACAGGGGGCAAGCGATGAACACTGAAGCTTTCTTT.

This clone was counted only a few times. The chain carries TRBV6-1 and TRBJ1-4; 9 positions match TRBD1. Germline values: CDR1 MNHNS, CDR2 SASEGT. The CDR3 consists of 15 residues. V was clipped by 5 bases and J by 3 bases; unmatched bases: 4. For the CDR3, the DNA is TGTGCCAGCAGTAACAGGGGGCCTCCTAATGAAAAACTGTTTTTT. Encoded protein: CASSNRGPPNEKLFF.

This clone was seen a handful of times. CDR3 protein: CASSPHSGTEAFF. The CDR3 bases are TGTGCCAGCAGCCCCCATTCGGGCACTGAAGCTTTCTTT. This chain connects TRBV11-2 to TRBJ1-1; D is unclear. The V gene lost 5 bases and the J gene lost 4 bases, with 11 bases spanning the gap. Per germline, CDR1 SGHAT and CDR2 FQNNGV. This CDR3 has 13 amino acids.

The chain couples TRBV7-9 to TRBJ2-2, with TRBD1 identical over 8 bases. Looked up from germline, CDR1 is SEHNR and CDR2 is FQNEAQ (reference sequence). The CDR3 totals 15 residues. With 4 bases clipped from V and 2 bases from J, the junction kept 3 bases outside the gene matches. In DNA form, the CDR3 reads TGTGCCAGCAGCTCCGACAGGGGTAACACCGGGGAGCTGTTTTTT. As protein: CASSSDRGNTGELFF.

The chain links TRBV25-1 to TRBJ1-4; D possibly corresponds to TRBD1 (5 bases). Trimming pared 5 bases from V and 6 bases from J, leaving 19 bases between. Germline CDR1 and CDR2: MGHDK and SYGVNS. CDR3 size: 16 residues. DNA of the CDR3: TGTGCCAGCAGTCCTAACCCGACAGAGTCATATGAAAAACTGTTTTTT. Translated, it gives CASSPNPTESYEKLFF.

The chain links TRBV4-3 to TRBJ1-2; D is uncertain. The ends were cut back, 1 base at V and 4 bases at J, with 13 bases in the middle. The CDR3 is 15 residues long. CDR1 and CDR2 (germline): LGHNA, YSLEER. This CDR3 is CASSQGTGAAYGYTF. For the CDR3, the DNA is TGCGCCAGCAGCCAAGGTACGGGAGCAGCCTATGGCTACACCTTC.

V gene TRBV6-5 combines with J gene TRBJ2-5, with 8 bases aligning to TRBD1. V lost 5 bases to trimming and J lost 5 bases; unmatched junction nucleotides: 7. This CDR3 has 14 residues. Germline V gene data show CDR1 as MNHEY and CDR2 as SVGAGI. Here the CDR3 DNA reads TGTGCCAGCAGTGCCCGGGACAGGAGGGAGACCCAGTACTTC. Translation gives CASSARDRRETQYF.

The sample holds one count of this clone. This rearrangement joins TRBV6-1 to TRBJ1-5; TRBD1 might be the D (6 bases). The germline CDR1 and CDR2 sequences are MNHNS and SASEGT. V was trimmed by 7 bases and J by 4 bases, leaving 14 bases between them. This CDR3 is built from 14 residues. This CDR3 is CASKETGINQPQHF. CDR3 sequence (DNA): TGTGCCAGCAAAGAGACAGGTATAAATCAGCCCCAGCATTTT.

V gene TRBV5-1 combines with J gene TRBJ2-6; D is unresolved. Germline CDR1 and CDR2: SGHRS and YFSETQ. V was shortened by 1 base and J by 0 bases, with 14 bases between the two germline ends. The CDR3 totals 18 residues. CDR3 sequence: CASSLSAVISSGANVLTF. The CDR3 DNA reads TGCGCCAGCAGCTTGAGTGCGGTCATTAGCTCTGGGGCCAACGTCCTGACTTTC. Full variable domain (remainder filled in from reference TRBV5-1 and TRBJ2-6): KAGVTQTPRYLIKTRGQQVTLSCSPISGHRSVSWYQQTPGQGLQFLFEYFSETQRNKGNFPGRFSGRQFSNSRSEMNVSTLELGDSALYLCASSLSAVISSGANVLTFGAGSRLTVL.

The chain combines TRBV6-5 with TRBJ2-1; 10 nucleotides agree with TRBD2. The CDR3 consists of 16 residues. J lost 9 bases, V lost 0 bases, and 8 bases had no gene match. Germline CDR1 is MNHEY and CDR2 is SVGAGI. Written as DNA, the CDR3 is TGTGCCAGCAGTTACTCGCCTGCTAGCGGGAGTCGTGAGCAGTTCTTC. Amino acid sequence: CASSYSPASGSREQFF.

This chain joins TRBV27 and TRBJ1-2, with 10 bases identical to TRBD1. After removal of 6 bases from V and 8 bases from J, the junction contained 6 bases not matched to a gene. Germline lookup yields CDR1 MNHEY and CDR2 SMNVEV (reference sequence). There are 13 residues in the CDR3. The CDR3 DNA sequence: TGTGCCAGCAGCCGCGGGACAGGGGACGGCTACACCTTC. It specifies CASSRGTGDGYTF.

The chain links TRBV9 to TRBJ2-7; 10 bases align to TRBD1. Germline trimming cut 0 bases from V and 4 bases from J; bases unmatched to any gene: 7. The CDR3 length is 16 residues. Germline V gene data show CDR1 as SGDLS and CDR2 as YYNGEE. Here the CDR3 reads CASSVGQGAGSYEQYF. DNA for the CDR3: TGTGCCAGCAGCGTAGGACAGGGGGCGGGATCATACGAGCAGTACTTC.

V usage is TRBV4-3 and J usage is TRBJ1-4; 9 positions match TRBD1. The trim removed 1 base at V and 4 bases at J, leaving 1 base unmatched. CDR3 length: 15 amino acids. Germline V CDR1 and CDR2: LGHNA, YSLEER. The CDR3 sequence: CASSQGDRVNEKLFF. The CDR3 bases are TGCGCCAGCAGCCAAGGGGACAGGGTTAATGAAAAACTGTTTTTT.

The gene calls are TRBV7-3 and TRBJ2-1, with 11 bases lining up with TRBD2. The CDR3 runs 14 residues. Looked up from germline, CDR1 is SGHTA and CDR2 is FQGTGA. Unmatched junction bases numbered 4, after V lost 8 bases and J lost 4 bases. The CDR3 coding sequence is TGTGCCAGCGCAACTAGCGGGAGTTACAATGAGCAGTTCTTC. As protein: CASATSGSYNEQFF. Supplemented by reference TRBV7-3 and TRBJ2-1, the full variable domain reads GAGVSQTPSNKVTEKGKYVELRCDPISGHTALYWYRQSLGQGPEFLIYFQGTGAADDSGLPNDRFFAVRPEGSVSTLKIQRTERGDSAVYLCASATSGSYNEQFFGPGTRLTVL.

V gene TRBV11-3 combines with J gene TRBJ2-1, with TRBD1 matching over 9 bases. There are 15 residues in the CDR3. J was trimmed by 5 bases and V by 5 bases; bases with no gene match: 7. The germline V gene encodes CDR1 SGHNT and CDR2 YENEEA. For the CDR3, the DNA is TGTGCCAGCAGCCCGGGACAGGGTAATAACAATGAGCAGTTCTTC. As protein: CASSPGQGNNNEQFF.

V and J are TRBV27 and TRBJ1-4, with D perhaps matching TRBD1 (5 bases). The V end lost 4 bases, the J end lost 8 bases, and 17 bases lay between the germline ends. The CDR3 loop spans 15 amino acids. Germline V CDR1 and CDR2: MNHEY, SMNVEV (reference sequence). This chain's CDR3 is CASSSRGRGAEKLFF. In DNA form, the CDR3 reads TGTGCCAGCAGTTCCCGGGGCCGAGGGGCGGAAAAACTGTTTTTT.

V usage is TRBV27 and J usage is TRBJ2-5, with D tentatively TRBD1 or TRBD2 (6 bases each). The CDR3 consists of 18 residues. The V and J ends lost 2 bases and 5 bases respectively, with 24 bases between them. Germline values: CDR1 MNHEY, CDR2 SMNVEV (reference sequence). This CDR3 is CASSLRARGTGVGETQYF. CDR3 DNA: TGTGCCAGCAGTTTAAGGGCGAGGGGGACTGGGGTAGGGGAGACCCAGTACTTC.

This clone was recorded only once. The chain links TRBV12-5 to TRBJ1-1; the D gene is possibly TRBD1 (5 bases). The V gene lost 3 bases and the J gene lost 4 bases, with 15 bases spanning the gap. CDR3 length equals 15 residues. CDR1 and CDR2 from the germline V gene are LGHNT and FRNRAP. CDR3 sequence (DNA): TGTGCTAGTGGTTTAGGGGCGGATATGGGCACTGAAGCTTTCTTT. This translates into CASGLGADMGTEAFF.

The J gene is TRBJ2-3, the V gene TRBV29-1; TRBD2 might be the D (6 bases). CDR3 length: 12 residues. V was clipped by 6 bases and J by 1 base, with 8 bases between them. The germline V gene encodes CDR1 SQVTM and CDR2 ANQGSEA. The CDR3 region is CSVGTGTDTQYF. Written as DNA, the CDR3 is TGCAGCGTCGGGACTGGCACAGATACGCAGTATTTT.